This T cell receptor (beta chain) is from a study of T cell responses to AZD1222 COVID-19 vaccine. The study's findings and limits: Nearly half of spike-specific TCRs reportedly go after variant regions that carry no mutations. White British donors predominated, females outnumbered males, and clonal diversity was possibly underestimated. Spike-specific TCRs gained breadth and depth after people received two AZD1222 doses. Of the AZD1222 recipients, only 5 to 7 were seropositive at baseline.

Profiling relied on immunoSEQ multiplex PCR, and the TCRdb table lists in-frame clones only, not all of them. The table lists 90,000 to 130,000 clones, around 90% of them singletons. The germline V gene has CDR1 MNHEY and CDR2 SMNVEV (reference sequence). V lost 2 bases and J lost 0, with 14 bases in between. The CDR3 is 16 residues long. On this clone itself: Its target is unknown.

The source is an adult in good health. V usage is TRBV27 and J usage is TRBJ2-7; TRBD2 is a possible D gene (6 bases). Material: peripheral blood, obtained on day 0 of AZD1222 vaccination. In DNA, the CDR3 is TGTGCCAGCAGTTTACTACCGTTAGCGGCCTCCTACGAGCAGTACTTC. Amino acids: CASSLLPLAASYEQYF.